The 31 T cell receptor beta chains listed next were all sequenced from one sample in a study of a mutant IDH1 vaccine in newly diagnosed glioma. Sequenced by immunoSEQ multiplex PCR; TCRdb stores in-frame clones only, minus some. The sample records over 60,000 clones, roughly 80% being singletons. The time point is: week 35, safety follow-up. A 20-mer mutant IDH1 peptide at 300 ug was injected subcutaneously with topical imiquimod. No antigens are known for them. Sequenced material: PBMCs, taken from a glioma patient whose treatment included an IDH1 peptide vaccine. These receptors originate from a man between 40 and 49 years old with glioma.

The chain employs TRBV27 and TRBJ2-7, with 12 bases aligning to TRBD2. Germline CDR1 and CDR2: MNHEY and SMNVEV (reference sequence). The CDR3 totals 15 residues. The trim removed 5 bases at V and 4 bases at J, leaving 6 bases unmatched. The CDR3 nucleotides read TGTGCCAGCAGTGTGACTAGCGGGGGTGGGTACGAGCAGTACTTC. Translation gives CASSVTSGGGYEQYF.

CDR3 nucleotides: TGTGCCAGCAGTTTAGGTGGCAGCTACTCTGGGGCCAACGTCCTGACTTTC. Encoded protein: CASSLGGSYSGANVLTF. This rearrangement joins TRBV27 to TRBJ2-6, with D hard to call. Trimming left V 2 bases short and J 0 bases short, with 11 bases between. The CDR3 is 17 amino acids. Looked up from germline, CDR1 is MNHEY and CDR2 is SMNVEV (reference sequence).

The genes are TRBV30 and TRBJ2-3; 7 bases fit TRBD2. CDR3 length: 14 residues. Germline-derived CDR1 and CDR2 are GTSNPN and SVGIG (reference sequence). Losses at the gene ends were 3 bases for V and 8 bases for J; bases not matched to a gene: 11. The CDR3 DNA is TGTGCCTGGAGACCGGGACTAACGCCCGCTACGCAGTATTTT. This sequence encodes CAWRPGLTPATQYF.

This clone was seen just once. The chain is built from TRBV13 and TRBJ2-1; D gene ambiguous. V was shortened by 3 bases and J by 9 bases, with 9 bases between the two germline ends. Germline CDR1 and CDR2: PRHDT and FYEKMQ (reference sequence). The CDR3 runs 12 residues. The CDR3 DNA reads as TGTGCCAGCAGCTTCGCGGAAAGTGAGCAGTTCTTC. It is translated as CASSFAESEQFF.

This chain links TRBV27 with TRBJ1-5; D gene unclear. The germline CDR1 and CDR2 sequences are MNHEY and SMNVEV (reference sequence). The V gene lost 4 bases and the J gene lost 0 bases, with 10 bases spanning the gap. The CDR3 is 15 amino acids. The CDR3 nucleotides are TGTGCCAGCAGTTCGAACAATCTTAGCAATCAGCCCCAGCATTTT. Protein: CASSSNNLSNQPQHF.

A word on this clone: Within the sample, other DNA sequences also encode this same CDR3. The chain couples TRBV6-4 to TRBJ2-1; 7 positions agree with TRBD2. CDR1 is MRHNA and CDR2 is SNTAGT in the germline V gene. The CDR3 contains 15 residues. The junction had 3 bases not matched to a gene; V was cut back by 0 bases and J by 4 bases. CDR3 sequence: CASSDSTGGYNEQFF. CDR3 coding DNA: TGTGCCAGCAGTGACTCGACGGGGGGTTACAATGAGCAGTTCTTC.

The J gene is TRBJ2-5, the V gene TRBV4-2; TRBD1 aligns across 11 bases. In germline, CDR1 is LGHNA, CDR2 YNFKEQ. The CDR3 runs 20 residues. V gave up 4 bases and J gave up 1 base; unmatched junction bases: 17. The CDR3, as DNA: TGTGCCAGCAGCCGAGAAGTTAGGACAGGGGGCGACCGAATCCAAGAGACCCAGTACTTC. This encodes CASSREVRTGGDRIQETQYF.

The V and J genes are TRBV10-2 and TRBJ1-1; the D gene is possibly TRBD1 (6 bases). V lost 11 bases and J lost 1, with 11 bases in between. Germline V gives CDR1 WSHSY, CDR2 SAAADI. This CDR3 has 12 residues. The CDR3 bases are TGCGCCGTCCTACAGGGGAACACTGAAGCTTTCTTT. It codes for CAVLQGNTEAFF.

This chain connects TRBV18 to TRBJ1-4; 7 positions agree with TRBD1. The CDR3 spans 14 residues. Germline V gene data show CDR1 as KGHSH and CDR2 as LQKENI. Trimming at V came to 3 bases and at J to 10 bases, leaving 8 bases not matched to a gene. CDR3 in DNA: TGTGCCAGCTCACCGGAACAGGGGATGGGAAAACTGTTTTTT. Its protein is CASSPEQGMGKLFF.

The chain has TRBV18 and TRBJ2-3; perhaps TRBD2 as D (5 bases). V was clipped by 3 bases and J by 4 bases, with 14 bases between them. The CDR3 is made up of 15 amino acids. The germline V gene has CDR1 KGHSH and CDR2 LQKENI. CDR3 loop: CASSPAGLSADTQYF. CDR3 sequence (DNA): TGTGCCAGCTCACCTGCCGGCCTTAGCGCAGATACGCAGTATTTT.

As for this clone: This sample also contains other DNA sequences that code for the same CDR3. The chain has TRBV6-1 and TRBJ1-3; D is uncertain. Germline CDR1 is MNHNS and CDR2 is SASEGT. Trimming removed 7 bases at V and 2 bases at J, with 15 bases between. The CDR3 contains 15 residues. DNA for the CDR3: TGTGCCAGCATCCAATGGAGAGACGCTGGAAACACCATATATTTT. It yields the protein CASIQWRDAGNTIYF.

The chain uses TRBV6-5 and TRBJ2-5; 10 nucleotides agree with TRBD2. Germline CDR1 is MNHEY and CDR2 is SVGAGI. Losses at the gene ends were 1 base for V and 8 bases for J; bases not matched to a gene: 7. This CDR3 spans 15 amino acids. The CDR3 coding sequence is TGTGCCAGCAGTTACTGGCTAGCGGGAGATCAAACCCAGTACTTC. It codes for CASSYWLAGDQTQYF.

The chain has TRBV10-3 and TRBJ1-6; D is possibly TRBD1 (5 bases). V was trimmed by 2 bases and J by 5 bases, leaving 10 bases between them. Per germline, CDR1 ENHRY and CDR2 SYGVKD. The CDR3 is 15 residues long. CDR3 sequence reads: CAISEGGGNNSPLHF. The CDR3 DNA is TGTGCCATCAGTGAGGGGGGGGGAAATAATTCACCCCTCCACTTT.

Only a few counts were recorded for this clone. V and J are TRBV5-4 and TRBJ1-2, with a possible D match to TRBD1 (5 bases). The germline gives CDR1 SGHNT, CDR2 YYREEE (reference sequence). This CDR3 has 15 residues. The germline V and J ends were trimmed by 4 bases and 2 bases, with 15 bases remaining between them. The CDR3 spells CASSGKSTVNYGYTF. CDR3 DNA sequence: TGTGCCAGCAGCGGCAAATCGACAGTCAACTATGGCTACACCTTC.

This sequence joins TRBV19 and TRBJ2-3, with 11 nucleotides matching TRBD2. Germline trimming cut 6 bases from V and 1 base from J; bases unmatched to any gene: 3. CDR1 is LNHDA, CDR2 SQIVND, per germline (reference sequence). The CDR3 is 15 amino acids. The CDR3 DNA follows: TGTGCCAGTAGCCGGGGACTAGCGGGCACAGATACGCAGTATTTT. Translating it yields CASSRGLAGTDTQYF.

This chain connects TRBV5-1 to TRBJ1-3; unclear D gene. CDR3 size: 16 residues. Trimming shortened V by 0 bases and J by 0 bases, and 10 bases separated the two germline ends. The germline gives CDR1 SGHRS, CDR2 YFSETQ. CDR3 bases: TGCGCCAGCAGCTTGGCCTCCAGAAGCTCTGGAAACACCATATATTTT. It encodes CASSLASRSSGNTIYF.

This clone has more than one count but fewer than ten. The chain joins TRBV9 to TRBJ2-7, with D possibly being TRBD1 (6 bases). Germline assignment: CDR1 SGDLS and CDR2 YYNGEE. There are 14 residues in the CDR3. Trimming removed 0 bases from V and 2 bases from J, with 9 bases in between. Written as DNA, the CDR3 is TGTGCCAGCAGCGTAGGACAGGAAACCTACGAGCAGTACTTC. It encodes CASSVGQETYEQYF.

V usage is TRBV9 and J usage is TRBJ2-3; D is possibly TRBD1 (5 bases). Trimming removed 3 bases at V and 6 bases at J, with 20 bases between. Germline V CDR1 and CDR2: SGDLS, YYNGEE. The CDR3 has 16 amino acids. CDR3 nucleotide sequence: TGTGCCAGCAGCGGACTCGGAACAGGTCGTTCGGATACGCAGTATTTT. It codes for CASSGLGTGRSDTQYF.

This clone turned up a few times. The rearrangement uses TRBV6-1 and TRBJ2-5; 7 positions agree with TRBD1. Unmatched junction bases numbered 8, after V lost 0 bases and J lost 4 bases. Germline-derived CDR1 and CDR2 are MNHNS and SASEGT. The CDR3 extends over 16 amino acids. The CDR3 sequence is CASSEAGRGLGETQYF. CDR3 sequence (DNA): TGTGCCAGCAGTGAAGCGGGAAGGGGGCTCGGAGAGACCCAGTACTTC.

This clone appeared once. V is TRBV5-6 and J is TRBJ2-1, with TRBD2 identical over 8 bases. CDR1 is SGHDT and CDR2 is YYEEEE in the germline V gene. V was pared by 4 bases and J by 7 bases, with 22 bases of the junction left unmatched. The length of the CDR3 is 19 residues. The CDR3 DNA follows: TGTGCCAGCAGCCCCCTGTTGGGTCGGGGGGGAGGTTTTGGGAATGAGCAGTTCTTC. Encoded protein: CASSPLLGRGGGFGNEQFF.

V is TRBV11-2 and J is TRBJ1-1; no firm D call. V gave up 6 bases and J gave up 4 bases, with 15 bases separating them. Germline assignment: CDR1 SGHAT and CDR2 FQNNGV. The length of the CDR3 is 14 residues. The CDR3 DNA is TGTGCCAGCAGTATTGGAGGGTTCGGCACTGAAGCTTTCTTT. As protein: CASSIGGFGTEAFF.

V and J are TRBV5-1 and TRBJ1-2; 9 bases are a match to TRBD1. V shed 4 bases and J 4 bases; nucleotides not matched to a gene: 14. The CDR3 is 17 amino acids. The germline V gene has CDR1 SGHRS and CDR2 YFSETQ. The CDR3 loop is CASSTGTGIIGGYGYTF. Written as DNA, the CDR3 is TGCGCCAGCAGCACCGGGACAGGGATAATAGGGGGCTATGGCTACACCTTC. The variable domain in full, with the rest retrieved from reference TRBV5-1 and TRBJ1-2, is KAGVTQTPRYLIKTRGQQVTLSCSPISGHRSVSWYQQTPGQGLQFLFEYFSETQRNKGNFPGRFSGRQFSNSRSEMNVSTLELGDSALYLCASSTGTGIIGGYGYTFGSGTRLTVV.

V is TRBV11-2 and J is TRBJ1-1, with D perhaps matching TRBD1 (6 bases). From germline, CDR1 is SGHAT and CDR2 FQNNGV. The CDR3 is 14 residues long. V lost 5 bases and J lost 1, with 11 bases in between. DNA of the CDR3: TGTGCCAGCAGCCAGGGGTCGGAGAACACTGAAGCTTTCTTT. Protein: CASSQGSENTEAFF.

CDR3 DNA sequence: TGTGCCAGCAGTAAAAAAAAGGGACACTACGAGCAGTACTTC. Its protein product is CASSKKKGHYEQYF. V usage is TRBV6-6 and J usage is TRBJ2-7; tentatively, D is TRBD1 (6 bases). The CDR3 has 14 residues. CDR1 MNHNY and CDR2 SVGAGI come from the germline V gene (reference sequence). The germline V and J ends were trimmed by 5 bases and 3 bases, with 14 bases remaining between them.

This chain connects TRBV5-4 to TRBJ2-3; TRBD2 matches 8 bases. CDR3 size: 16 residues. Per the germline V gene, CDR1 is SGHNT and CDR2 is YYREEE (reference sequence). V shed 3 bases and J 1 base; nucleotides not matched to a gene: 7. The CDR3 protein is CASSSRRSGGTDTQYF. The CDR3 DNA is TGTGCCAGCAGCTCCCGGCGTAGCGGGGGCACAGATACGCAGTATTTT. Full variable domain (rest looked up from reference TRBV5-4 and TRBJ2-3): ETGVTQSPTHLIKTRGQQVTLRCSSQSGHNTVSWYQQALGQGPQFIFQYYREEENGRGNFPPRFSGLQFPNYSSELNVNALELDDSALYLCASSSRRSGGTDTQYFGPGTRLTVL.

In DNA form, the CDR3 reads TGTGCCAGCAGCTTGGGGGTATGGTTGGAGAGCTCCTACGAGCAGTACTTC. Its protein product is CASSLGVWLESSYEQYF. The V and J genes are TRBV5-6 and TRBJ2-7; D unresolved. Germline CDR1 SGHDT, CDR2 YYEEEE. The V end was cut by 0 bases, the J end by 0 bases, with 16 bases between. The CDR3 spans 17 residues.

The chain is built from TRBV9 and TRBJ1-2, with TRBD1 as a possible D gene (6 bases). The CDR3 runs to 14 residues. V lost 3 bases to trimming and J lost 6 bases, with 15 bases between them. Germline CDR1 reads SGDLS; CDR2 reads YYNGEE. CDR3 DNA: TGTGCCAGCAGCGCCTACAGGGCCGGGGATGGCTACACCTTC. It translates to CASSAYRAGDGYTF.

The chain joins TRBV10-3 to TRBJ2-5, with 9 positions matching TRBD1. The J call is in doubt because the DNA end fits TRBJ2-7 better. Germline V gene data show CDR1 as ENHRY and CDR2 as SYGVKD. The CDR3 covers 14 residues. Here the CDR3 reads CAIIPPDRGYEQYF. The CDR3 DNA is TGTGCCATCATTCCCCCGGACAGGGGCTACGAGCAGTACTTC.

The rearrangement uses TRBV4-1 and TRBJ2-2; D perhaps matches TRBD1 (6 bases). With 2 bases removed from V and 7 bases from J, the gap between germline ends came to 11 bases. Per germline, CDR1 MGHRA and CDR2 YSYEKL. This CDR3 spans 14 amino acids. The CDR3 spells CASSQLQGIGELFF. The CDR3 DNA follows: TGCGCCAGCAGCCAATTACAGGGAATCGGGGAGCTGTTTTTT.

V is TRBV5-5 and J is TRBJ2-2; TRBD2 might be the D (5 bases). Trimming took off 4 bases at V and 0 bases at J, with 10 bases between the two ends. Per the germline V gene, CDR1 is SGHKS and CDR2 is YYEKEE (reference sequence). The CDR3 has 15 amino acids. CDR3 coding DNA: TGTGCCAGCAGCCTGGTTAGCGCGAACACCGGGGAGCTGTTTTTT. Translation gives CASSLVSANTGELFF.

The J gene is TRBJ2-2, the V gene TRBV20-1; D uncertain. The CDR3 contains 11 residues. The germline CDR1 and CDR2 sequences are DFQATT and SNEGSKA (reference sequence). V was cut by 3 bases and J by 10 bases, with 9 bases left in between. In DNA, the CDR3 is TGCAGTGCTAGCTCCCTACAGGAGCTGTTTTTT. Amino acid sequence: CSASSLQELFF.